A selection of T cell receptor beta chains follows, all from one sample in a study of Ad26.COV2.S vaccination and SARS-CoV-2 variants. Clones were sequenced by immunoSEQ multiplex PCR, and TCRdb holds only the in-frame ones, with some missing. The sample lists around 380,000 clones; approximately 91% were seen once. The sequences come from peripheral blood, collected in a trial of Ad26.COV2.S vaccine versus placebo. These receptors were collected from a person between 18 and 59 years old who received the Ad26.COV2.S COVID-19 vaccine or a placebo. Each CDR3 is given with its conserved first and last residue. D genes are given only for firm matches. Where a row states a size, it is once, few, many or the class of an expanded clone; other rows omit it.

d_gene: TRBD1; j_gene: TRBJ2-1; abundance: -; v_gene: TRBV14; CDR3nt: TGTGCCAGCAGCCAAGTTCCCGGGACAGGGCCTTATGAGCAGTTCTTC; CDR3aa: CASSQVPGTGPYEQFF
d_gene: TRBD2; j_gene: TRBJ2-1; abundance: once; v_gene: TRBV5-1; CDR3nt: TGCGCCAGCACTGGACTAGCGGGGGGGAATGAGCAGTTCTTC; CDR3aa: CASTGLAGGNEQFF
d_gene: -; j_gene: TRBJ1-6; abundance: few; v_gene: TRBV19; CDR3nt: TGTGCCAGTAGTATCGATGGGTCAGGGGCGGATAATTCACCCCTCCACTTT; CDR3aa: CASSIDGSGADNSPLHF
d_gene: TRBD1; j_gene: TRBJ1-5; abundance: -; v_gene: TRBV6-2/TRBV6-3; CDR3nt: TGTGCCAGCAGTGTTGCCGCGACAGGGGGCAATCAGCCCCAGCATTTT; CDR3aa: CASSVAATGGNQPQHF
d_gene: TRBD1; j_gene: TRBJ1-3; abundance: -; v_gene: TRBV4-1; CDR3nt: TGCGCCAGCAGCCAAACCCGGACAGGCCCAGGGAGCACCATATATTTT; CDR3aa: CASSQTRTGPGSTIYF
d_gene: -; j_gene: TRBJ1-1; abundance: -; v_gene: TRBV4-3; CDR3nt: TGCGCCAGCAGCCGGCTAATGGACACTGAAGCTTTCTTT; CDR3aa: CASSRLMDTEAFF
d_gene: -; j_gene: TRBJ1-3; abundance: -; v_gene: TRBV12-5; CDR3nt: TGTGCTAGTGGTTTGGATGAGGACTTCTCTGGAAACACCATATATTTT; CDR3aa: CASGLDEDFSGNTIYF
d_gene: -; j_gene: TRBJ1-1; abundance: -; v_gene: TRBV6-2/TRBV6-3; CDR3nt: TGTGCCAGCAGTTACCTTAGTTTCACTGAAGCTTTCTTT; CDR3aa: CASSYLSFTEAFF
d_gene: -; j_gene: TRBJ1-2; abundance: -; v_gene: TRBV11-2; CDR3nt: TGTGCCAGCAGCTTACTAACGGTCTCACAAGATGGCTACACCTTC; CDR3aa: CASSLLTVSQDGYTF
d_gene: -; j_gene: TRBJ2-7; abundance: -; v_gene: TRBV7-2; CDR3nt: TGTGCCAGCAGCTTTGGGGGGGGCCACTACGAGCAGTACTTC; CDR3aa: CASSFGGGHYEQYF
d_gene: -; j_gene: TRBJ2-1; abundance: -; v_gene: TRBV27; CDR3nt: TGTGCCAGCAGTTATCAGGGGAACCGCGAGCAGTTCTTC; CDR3aa: CASSYQGNREQFF
d_gene: TRBD1; j_gene: TRBJ1-1; abundance: -; v_gene: TRBV5-5; CDR3nt: TGTGCCAGCATATACAGGGGGCAGAGCACTGAAGCTTTCTTT; CDR3aa: CASIYRGQSTEAFF
d_gene: -; j_gene: TRBJ2-7; abundance: -; v_gene: TRBV18; CDR3nt: TGTGCCAGCTCACCAACTTCAGGCTCCCCCTACGAGCAGTACTTC; CDR3aa: CASSPTSGSPYEQYF
d_gene: TRBD2; j_gene: TRBJ2-1; abundance: -; v_gene: TRBV18; CDR3nt: TGTGCCAGCTCACCAAATAGCGGGGGAGAGTACAATGAGCAGTTCTTC; CDR3aa: CASSPNSGGEYNEQFF
d_gene: -; j_gene: TRBJ1-1; abundance: -; v_gene: TRBV3-1/TRBV3-2; CDR3nt: TGTGCCAGCAGCCAGGGGGGGCCGGGCCTTACTGAAGCTTTCTTT; CDR3aa: CASSQGGPGLTEAFF
d_gene: -; j_gene: TRBJ1-2; abundance: -; v_gene: TRBV7-9; CDR3nt: TGTGCCAGCAGCTTAGGGGGGGAGAGCTACACCTTC; CDR3aa: CASSLGGESYTF
d_gene: -; j_gene: TRBJ2-5; abundance: -; v_gene: TRBV3-1/TRBV3-2; CDR3nt: TGTGCCAGCAGCCAAGCAACCGGGACCCGGGGAAAGGAGACCCAGTACTTC; CDR3aa: CASSQATGTRGKETQYF
d_gene: -; j_gene: TRBJ1-2; abundance: -; v_gene: TRBV5-4; CDR3nt: TGTGCCAGCACCTTAAGACAGGAACACTATGGCTACACCTTC; CDR3aa: CASTLRQEHYGYTF
d_gene: TRBD1; j_gene: TRBJ1-3; abundance: -; v_gene: TRBV18; CDR3nt: TGTGCCAGCTCACCGAGGACAGGGGAGGACACCATATATTTT; CDR3aa: CASSPRTGEDTIYF
d_gene: -; j_gene: TRBJ1-5; abundance: -; v_gene: TRBV19; CDR3nt: TGTGCCAGTAAGAGGTTTGAGGGCAATCAGCCCCAGCATTTT; CDR3aa: CASKRFEGNQPQHF
d_gene: TRBD1; j_gene: TRBJ1-2; abundance: -; v_gene: TRBV5-1; CDR3nt: TGCGCCAGCAGCCTTAGGACAGGGGGCGAGGACTATGGCTACACCTTC; CDR3aa: CASSLRTGGEDYGYTF
d_gene: TRBD1; j_gene: TRBJ2-7; abundance: -; v_gene: TRBV18; CDR3nt: TGTGCCAGCTCTCAGGACAGGGCCGGGAACGAGCAGTACTTC; CDR3aa: CASSQDRAGNEQYF
d_gene: -; j_gene: TRBJ2-5; abundance: -; v_gene: TRBV6-2/TRBV6-3; CDR3nt: TGTGCCAGCAGCAGCTTCACAGGAACTCGCGGGGAGACCCAGTACTTC; CDR3aa: CASSSFTGTRGETQYF
d_gene: -; j_gene: TRBJ2-4; abundance: -; v_gene: TRBV20-1; CDR3nt: TGCAGTGCTAGAGATTATGGCAGGGAGTACTTC; CDR3aa: CSARDYGREYF
d_gene: -; j_gene: TRBJ2-7; abundance: once; v_gene: TRBV27; CDR3nt: TGTGCCAGCAGTTTGGGGACGGTTCACGAGCAGTACTTC; CDR3aa: CASSLGTVHEQYF
d_gene: -; j_gene: TRBJ2-2; abundance: -; v_gene: TRBV9; CDR3nt: TGTGCCAGCAGCGCCTTGGGTCGGGACACCGGGGAGCTGTTTTTT; CDR3aa: CASSALGRDTGELFF
d_gene: TRBD2; j_gene: TRBJ2-2; abundance: -; v_gene: TRBV3-1/TRBV3-2; CDR3nt: TGTGCCAGCAGCCGGATAGCGGGGACCGGGGAGCTGTTTTTT; CDR3aa: CASSRIAGTGELFF
d_gene: -; j_gene: TRBJ1-2; abundance: -; v_gene: TRBV29-1; CDR3nt: TGCAGCGTTGATAGTTCCAGGGGAATCTATGGCTACACCTTC; CDR3aa: CSVDSSRGIYGYTF
d_gene: -; j_gene: TRBJ1-2; abundance: -; v_gene: TRBV7-9; CDR3nt: TGTGCCAGCAGCCCGGGACCGAACTCCGGCTACACCTTC; CDR3aa: CASSPGPNSGYTF
d_gene: -; j_gene: TRBJ2-3; abundance: once; v_gene: TRBV2; CDR3nt: TGTGCGCTCGGTTCGTACACAGATACGCAGTATTTT; CDR3aa: CALGSYTDTQYF
d_gene: -; j_gene: TRBJ1-2; abundance: -; v_gene: TRBV5-4; CDR3nt: TGTGCCAGCAGCTTGGGCCAGGGTAGGAGCTATGGCTACACCTTC; CDR3aa: CASSLGQGRSYGYTF
d_gene: -; j_gene: TRBJ1-1; abundance: -; v_gene: TRBV6-2/TRBV6-3; CDR3nt: TGTGCCAGCAGTCAAGGACAGCTAGAAGCTTTCTTT; CDR3aa: CASSQGQLEAFF
d_gene: -; j_gene: TRBJ2-5; abundance: -; v_gene: TRBV5-4; CDR3nt: TGTGCCAGCAGCTTAAAAGACCGGGGGGAGACCCAGTACTTC; CDR3aa: CASSLKDRGETQYF
d_gene: -; j_gene: TRBJ1-1; abundance: -; v_gene: TRBV3-1/TRBV3-2; CDR3nt: TGTGCCAGCAGCCAAGATACAGGCTTCATGAACACTGAAGCTTTCTTT; CDR3aa: CASSQDTGFMNTEAFF
d_gene: -; j_gene: TRBJ2-7; abundance: -; v_gene: TRBV21-1; CDR3nt: TGTGCCAGCTTGCAGGGGGGACAGGGGCAACTCGAGCAGTACTTC; CDR3aa: CASLQGGQGQLEQYF
d_gene: -; j_gene: TRBJ2-7; abundance: -; v_gene: TRBV18; CDR3nt: TGTGCCAGCTCACCACTGCGGGACTTAGTAGGCGAGCAGTACTTC; CDR3aa: CASSPLRDLVGEQYF
d_gene: -; j_gene: TRBJ2-3; abundance: -; v_gene: TRBV10-1; CDR3nt: TGCGCCAGCAGTGAGTCGCCTAGCACAGATACGCAGTATTTT; CDR3aa: CASSESPSTDTQYF
d_gene: -; j_gene: TRBJ1-2; abundance: -; v_gene: TRBV3-1/TRBV3-2; CDR3nt: TGTGCCAGCAGTCGTAACTATGGCTACACCTTC; CDR3aa: CASSRNYGYTF
d_gene: -; j_gene: TRBJ2-3; abundance: -; v_gene: TRBV5-1; CDR3nt: TGCGCCAGCAGCACAGGTCGGGCCTCCAGCGGCACAGATACGCAGTATTTT; CDR3aa: CASSTGRASSGTDTQYF
d_gene: -; j_gene: TRBJ2-1; abundance: -; v_gene: TRBV2; CDR3nt: TGTGCCAGCAGTGAAGAGGGGAGTCCCTACAATGAGCAGTTCTTC; CDR3aa: CASSEEGSPYNEQFF
d_gene: -; j_gene: TRBJ1-5; abundance: -; v_gene: TRBV19; CDR3nt: TGTGCCAGTAGTATCGGCGCGGGAGGACCCCAGCATTTT; CDR3aa: CASSIGAGGPQHF
d_gene: -; j_gene: TRBJ2-7; abundance: -; v_gene: TRBV5-1; CDR3nt: TGCGCCAGCAGCTTCCTCGGGGGAGAAATAGACTACGAGCAGTACTTC; CDR3aa: CASSFLGGEIDYEQYF
d_gene: -; j_gene: TRBJ1-2; abundance: -; v_gene: TRBV3-1/TRBV3-2; CDR3nt: TGTGCCAGCACCCGTCAACAGGGAGATTCTAACTATGGCTACACCTTC; CDR3aa: CASTRQQGDSNYGYTF
d_gene: -; j_gene: TRBJ1-5; abundance: -; v_gene: TRBV7-9; CDR3nt: TGTGCCAGCAGCTTAGCTGGGGATCATCAGCCCCAGCATTTT; CDR3aa: CASSLAGDHQPQHF
d_gene: TRBD1; j_gene: TRBJ1-2; abundance: once; v_gene: TRBV30; CDR3nt: TGTGCCTGGAGCAGAGGGGGCGCGAGTAACTATGGCTACACCTTC; CDR3aa: CAWSRGGASNYGYTF
d_gene: -; j_gene: TRBJ1-1; abundance: -; v_gene: TRBV29-1; CDR3nt: TGCAGCGTTTGGGGGCCGGGGGGAAGCACTGAAGCTTTCTTT; CDR3aa: CSVWGPGGSTEAFF
d_gene: -; j_gene: TRBJ1-2; abundance: -; v_gene: TRBV19; CDR3nt: TGTGCCAGTAGTATCGACGGCCCCTATGGCTACACCTTC; CDR3aa: CASSIDGPYGYTF
d_gene: TRBD1; j_gene: TRBJ2-1; abundance: -; v_gene: TRBV27; CDR3nt: TGTGCCAGCAGTTTGGACCCACAGGGGAATGAGCAGTTCTTC; CDR3aa: CASSLDPQGNEQFF
d_gene: -; j_gene: TRBJ2-1; abundance: -; v_gene: TRBV11-2; CDR3nt: TGTGCCAGCAGCTCCGATCTCGGGGGGACAACCTACAATGAGCAGTTCTTC; CDR3aa: CASSSDLGGTTYNEQFF
d_gene: TRBD1; j_gene: TRBJ1-6; abundance: -; v_gene: TRBV12-5; CDR3nt: TGTGCTAGTGGTATTGGGACAGAGAATTCACCCCTCCACTTT; CDR3aa: CASGIGTENSPLHF
d_gene: TRBD2; j_gene: TRBJ2-2; abundance: -; v_gene: TRBV6-5; CDR3nt: TGTGCCAGCAGTTATTCGGCTAGCGGGGACACCGGGGAGCTGTTTTTT; CDR3aa: CASSYSASGDTGELFF
d_gene: -; j_gene: TRBJ1-1; abundance: -; v_gene: TRBV9; CDR3nt: TGTGCCAGCAGCGTAGGAGGCGGCGCGTTCGCTTTCTTT; CDR3aa: CASSVGGGAFAFF
d_gene: -; j_gene: TRBJ2-5; abundance: -; v_gene: TRBV5-6; CDR3nt: TGTGCCAGCAGCTTTACGGGGAGCGAGACCCAGTACTTC; CDR3aa: CASSFTGSETQYF
d_gene: -; j_gene: TRBJ2-3; abundance: -; v_gene: TRBV6-6; CDR3nt: TGTGCCAGCAGGAACGGGGGTCCCTTACACACAGATACGCAGTATTTT; CDR3aa: CASRNGGPLHTDTQYF
d_gene: TRBD1; j_gene: TRBJ2-6; abundance: -; v_gene: TRBV5-8; CDR3nt: TGTGCCAGCAGCCCGATGGGGACAGGGGGAGCTGGGGCCAACGTCCTGACTTTC; CDR3aa: CASSPMGTGGAGANVLTF
d_gene: TRBD2; j_gene: TRBJ2-5; abundance: -; v_gene: TRBV10-3; CDR3nt: TGTGCCATCAGGCAGGGACTAGCCTTGGAGACCCAGTACTTC; CDR3aa: CAIRQGLALETQYF
d_gene: -; j_gene: TRBJ2-5; abundance: -; v_gene: TRBV11-2; CDR3nt: TGTGCCAGCAGCTTAGAACGCGGGGAGACCCAGTACTTC; CDR3aa: CASSLERGETQYF
d_gene: -; j_gene: TRBJ2-2; abundance: -; v_gene: TRBV19; CDR3nt: TGTGCCAGTAGTATCGCCAGGGCCGGGGAGCTGTTTTTT; CDR3aa: CASSIARAGELFF
d_gene: -; j_gene: TRBJ1-1; abundance: -; v_gene: TRBV29-1; CDR3nt: TGCAGCGTCCCCCTCGGACCCCAGGGAACTTTT; CDR3aa: CSVPLGPQGTF
d_gene: TRBD1; j_gene: TRBJ1-2; abundance: few; v_gene: TRBV7-9; CDR3nt: TGTGCCAGCAGCTTTGGACAGGGTAACTATGGCTACACCTTC; CDR3aa: CASSFGQGNYGYTF